Only a few counts were recorded for the clone carrying this T cell receptor (beta chain). Its specificity is not known. This entry comes from a study of identical twins' blood T cells. Looking at the study overall: Around 46 million reads covered about six alpha-chain and about six beta-chain libraries.

The study's findings and limits: Even for out-of-frame TCRbeta, twins reportedly shared V gene usage much more than unrelated donors.

Sample barcodes were added at both library ends during cDNA synthesis. TCRdb reanalysed the 5' RACE reads using MiXCR and keeps one entry per CDR3 protein. The sample lists 350,000 to 450,000 distinct CDR3 sequences, 25% to 35% occurring once. The CDR3 extends over 16 amino acids. V dropped 2 bases and J dropped 5; count of bases not matched to a gene: 6. Germline assignment: CDR1 LNHNV and CDR2 YYDKDF (reference sequence). The TCR sequence derives from a woman aged 18-55 years in good health. The chain carries TRBV15 and TRBJ2-5; 12 nucleotides agree with TRBD2. Source material: PBMCs. CDR3 sequence reads: CATSRPLAGGWETQYF. The CDR3 DNA is TGTGCCACCAGCAGACCCCTAGCGGGGGGGTGGGAGACCCAGTACTTC.